The next 28 T cell receptor beta chains were all read from a single sample in a study of CD8 T cells in ankylosing spondylitis. TCRdb used MiXCR to reprocess the 5' RACE reads, holding one entry per CDR3 protein. The data show 350,000 to 450,000 distinct CDR3 sequences, 20% to 25% seen once. The sample was blood, either unsorted or a sorted T cell fraction (not recorded which). Receptors were obtained from a male donor with ankylosing spondylitis or in good health (not recorded which).

The rearrangement uses TRBV6-5 and TRBJ2-5; D is unresolved. Trimming cost V 2 bases and J 5 bases, with 9 bases left between them. CDR1 is MNHEY and CDR2 is SVGAGI in the germline V gene. The CDR3 runs to 13 residues. The DNA of the CDR3 is TGTGCCAGCAGTTACGGCAGGATCGAGACCCAGTACTTC. It is translated as CASSYGRIETQYF.

The chain recombines TRBV20-1 with TRBJ2-1; 13 positions match TRBD2. V dropped 0 bases and J dropped 4; count of bases not matched to a gene: 15. Germline CDR1 reads DFQATT; CDR2 reads SNEGSKA (reference sequence). The CDR3 covers 20 residues. The CDR3 coding sequence is TGCAGTGCTAGAGATCTCGGTGGATCTTGGGGACTAGCGGGGTACAATGAGCAGTTCTTC. Residues: CSARDLGGSWGLAGYNEQFF.

In this sample, this clonotype turned up a few times. The CDR3 region is CASSFGQGVHGYTF. The DNA of the CDR3 is TGTGCCAGCAGTTTCGGACAGGGGGTCCATGGCTACACCTTC. The rearrangement uses TRBV12-3 or TRBV12-4 and TRBJ1-2, with TRBD1 matching over 10 bases. The trim removed 3 bases at V and 6 bases at J, leaving 4 bases unmatched. This CDR3 has 14 residues.

In this sample, this clonotype turned up a few times. V is TRBV5-6 and J is TRBJ2-5; tentative D call: TRBD1 (6 bases). CDR3 size: 14 residues. V was clipped by 2 bases and J by 5 bases, with 13 bases between them. Per the germline V gene, CDR1 is SGHDT and CDR2 is YYEEEE. CDR3 coding DNA: TGTGCCAGCAGCTTTCCGAGGGGGTCGGAGACCCAGTACTTC. This gives the protein CASSFPRGSETQYF.

The gene calls are TRBV2 and TRBJ2-1, with 15 bases that match TRBD2. CDR3 length equals 17 residues. V trimming: 6 bases; J trimming: 7 bases; junction bases outside the gene matches: 10. The germline gives CDR1 SNHLY, CDR2 FYNNEI. CDR3 sequence: CASRSGLAGGPWNEQFF. The CDR3 coding sequence is TGTGCCAGCAGGTCAGGACTAGCGGGGGGGCCTTGGAATGAGCAGTTCTTC.

This clonotype was seen more than once but under ten times. The V gene is TRBV9, the J gene TRBJ2-7; 9 positions match TRBD2. Per germline, CDR1 SGDLS and CDR2 YYNGEE. This CDR3 is built from 14 residues. Trimming removed 2 bases from V and 3 bases from J; junction bases left unmatched: 3. The CDR3 nucleotides read TGTGCCAGCAGCGTCGGACTAGCGAGCTACGAGCAGTACTTC. It translates to CASSVGLASYEQYF.

This clonotype has a handful of counts. The chain employs TRBV5-1 and TRBJ2-7; D is ambiguous. CDR1 and CDR2 from the germline V gene are SGHRS and YFSETQ. Trimming shortened V by 3 bases and J by 0 bases, and 10 bases separated the two germline ends. CDR3 length equals 14 residues. The CDR3 is CASSWGADSYEQYF. CDR3 DNA: TGCGCCAGCAGCTGGGGTGCGGACTCCTACGAGCAGTACTTC.

This clonotype turned up a few times. This chain uses TRBV2 with TRBJ2-2; no definite D call. Per the germline V gene, CDR1 is SNHLY and CDR2 is FYNNEI. Trimming removed 4 bases from V and 7 bases from J, with 4 bases in between. The CDR3 is made up of 11 amino acids. CDR3 residues: CASSASGELFF. CDR3 in DNA: TGTGCCAGCAGTGCTAGCGGGGAGCTGTTTTTT.

This sequence joins TRBV20-1 and TRBJ2-3, with D hard to call. CDR1 DFQATT and CDR2 SNEGSKA come from the germline V gene (reference sequence). The CDR3 is made up of 14 amino acids. V was clipped by 0 bases and J by 0 bases, with 7 bases between them. The CDR3 DNA reads as TGCAGTGCTAGAGACAAAATTAGCACAGATACGCAGTATTTT. This codes for CSARDKISTDTQYF.

In its sample, this clonotype was seen a few times. The chain uses TRBV27 and TRBJ2-7; D uncertain. Trimming removed 3 bases at V and 0 bases at J, with 6 bases between. The CDR3 spans 13 residues. The germline V gene has CDR1 MNHEY and CDR2 SMNVEV (reference sequence). The CDR3 reads CASSFLSSYEQYF. CDR3 bases: TGTGCCAGCAGTTTCCTTAGCTCCTACGAGCAGTACTTC.

This clonotype was counted a few times. The V call is TRBV20-1, the J call TRBJ2-3; 7 bases fit TRBD1. This CDR3 has 13 residues. The V and J ends lost 6 bases and 5 bases, in that order; junction bases with no gene match: 8. Germline V CDR1 and CDR2: DFQATT, SNEGSKA (reference sequence). CDR3 in amino acids: CSAPRGPGDTQYF. CDR3 nucleotides: TGCAGTGCACCTAGGGGGCCGGGAGATACGCAGTATTTT.

The chain combines TRBV7-6 with TRBJ2-7; 10 bases match TRBD1. CDR1 and CDR2 (germline): SGHVS, FNYEAQ. The V segment lost 4 bases and the J segment 4 bases; nucleotides outside the gene matches: 10. The CDR3 has 16 amino acids. The CDR3 spells CASSSLPGQGSYEQYF. In DNA, the CDR3 is TGTGCCAGCAGCTCATTACCGGGACAGGGGAGTTACGAGCAGTACTTC.

This sequence joins TRBV27 and TRBJ2-1, with 9 bases matching TRBD1. The V gene's germline CDR1 is MNHEY and CDR2 SMNVEV (reference sequence). Trimming at V came to 9 bases and at J to 4 bases, leaving 7 bases not matched to a gene. The CDR3 loop spans 14 amino acids. The CDR3 protein is CASMDRGLYNEQFF. The CDR3 DNA follows: TGTGCCAGTATGGACAGGGGCCTATACAATGAGCAGTTCTTC.

The chain employs TRBV4-1 and TRBJ2-3; tentative D call: TRBD1 (5 bases). This CDR3 region has 14 residues. From germline, CDR1 is MGHRA and CDR2 YSYEKL. Trimming removed 0 bases from V and 3 bases from J, with 7 bases in between. In DNA form, the CDR3 reads TGCGCCAGCAGCCAAGAAGGGGCGACAGATACGCAGTATTTT. Translating it yields CASSQEGATDTQYF.

V usage is TRBV5-1 and J usage is TRBJ2-7; TRBD1 matches at 7 bases. The CDR3 extends over 14 amino acids. CDR1 is SGHRS and CDR2 is YFSETQ in the germline V gene. With 2 bases clipped from V and 2 bases from J, the junction kept 4 bases outside the gene matches. The DNA for the CDR3 is TGCGCCAGCAGCTTCTGGACAGGCACCTACGAGCAGTACTTC. This sequence encodes CASSFWTGTYEQYF. The variable domain in full, completed from reference TRBV5-1 and TRBJ2-7, reads KAGVTQTPRYLIKTRGQQVTLSCSPISGHRSVSWYQQTPGQGLQFLFEYFSETQRNKGNFPGRFSGRQFSNSRSEMNVSTLELGDSALYLCASSFWTGTYEQYFGPGTRLTVT.

J is TRBJ2-5 and V is TRBV12-3 or TRBV12-4; 9 bases are shared with TRBD1. The length of the CDR3 is 16 residues. The V gene end was trimmed by 6 bases and the J gene end by 4 bases; junction bases not matched to a gene: 12. CDR3 sequence reads: CASSYGTGSVGETQYF. In DNA, the CDR3 is TGTGCCAGCAGCTATGGGACAGGGAGTGTCGGAGAGACCCAGTACTTC.

The rearrangement uses TRBV12-2 and TRBJ2-3; TRBD2 reflects the table's D call only, with no check against the DNA. TRBV12-2 is annotated as a pseudogene. CDR3 length: 18 residues. The CDR3 coding sequence is TGTGCAAGTCGCTTAGCCGTCAGAGAGCGGCGACGCACAGATACGCAGTATTTT. Its protein is CASRLAVRERRRTDTQYF.

This clonotype was detected only a few times. V usage is TRBV7-9 and J usage is TRBJ2-3; D is perhaps TRBD1 or TRBD2 (7 bases each). The CDR3 is made up of 16 amino acids. Germline CDR1 and CDR2: SEHNR and FQNEAQ (reference sequence). V lost 5 bases and J lost 2, with 17 bases in between. CDR3 amino acids: CASSPFRGGSTDTQYF. The CDR3 DNA follows: TGTGCCAGCAGCCCCTTCAGGGGGGGGTCCACAGATACGCAGTATTTT.

V and J are TRBV27 and TRBJ1-1, with D possibly being TRBD1 (5 bases). This CDR3 region has 13 residues. Trimming stripped 3 bases from V and 4 bases from J, with 9 bases between. The V gene's germline CDR1 is MNHEY and CDR2 SMNVEV (reference sequence). The CDR3 here is CASSLGLTTEAFF. The CDR3 bases are TGTGCCAGCAGTTTGGGACTCACCACTGAAGCTTTCTTT.

The chain links TRBV3-1 to TRBJ2-1; the match to TRBD1 covers 8 bases. V shed 8 bases, J shed 6 bases, and the junction held 12 bases outside the gene matches. The CDR3 is 15 amino acids. Germline V gene sequence: CDR1 LGHDT, CDR2 YNNKEL (reference sequence). CDR3 loop: CASEAGTGLTNEQFF. In nucleotides, the CDR3 is TGTGCCAGCGAGGCGGGGACAGGACTGACCAATGAGCAGTTCTTC.

This chain uses TRBV2 with TRBJ2-7, with 10 nucleotides matching TRBD1. The germline gives CDR1 SNHLY, CDR2 FYNNEI. The CDR3 extends over 19 amino acids. V dropped 11 bases and J dropped 2; count of bases not matched to a gene: 24. CDR3 DNA sequence: TGTGCCCTCAGTTTCTCCCCGGGACAGGGGATATTAGGAGCCTACGAGCAGTACTTC. Translation: CALSFSPGQGILGAYEQYF.

This chain uses TRBV27 with TRBJ2-3; D gene unclear. V was cut by 11 bases and J by 6 bases, with 9 bases left in between. This CDR3 is 10 amino acids long. Germline assignment: CDR1 MNHEY and CDR2 SMNVEV (reference sequence). The chain's CDR3 is CARRTDTQYF. The CDR3 coding sequence is TGTGCCCGTCGTACGGATACGCAGTATTTT.

This clonotype showed up just a few times. This rearrangement joins TRBV29-1 to TRBJ2-1; 12 bases line up with TRBD2. J was trimmed by 7 bases and V by 2 bases; bases with no gene match: 15. Germline values: CDR1 SQVTM, CDR2 ANQGSEA. The CDR3 totals 18 residues. In DNA form, the CDR3 reads TGCAGCGTTGAATCGACTAGCGGGGGAGACCCCTATTTGAATGAGCAGTTCTTC. Its protein product is CSVESTSGGDPYLNEQFF.

This clonotype was found a few times. V and J are TRBV11-2 and TRBJ2-4, with D hard to call. Germline CDR1 SGHAT, CDR2 FQNNGV. V shed 4 bases and J shed 8 bases, with 12 bases lying between them. This CDR3 is built from 13 residues. The CDR3 loop is CASSSTPDDIQYF. CDR3 nucleotides: TGTGCCAGCAGCTCTACCCCGGACGACATTCAGTACTTC.

V is TRBV6-5 and J is TRBJ1-1; unclear D gene. This CDR3 contains 15 residues. Germline V gene sequence: CDR1 MNHEY, CDR2 SVGAGI. V lost 2 bases to trimming and J lost 0 bases, with 10 bases between them. The CDR3 nucleotides read TGTGCCAGCAGTTACCTGACGGGGATGAACACTGAAGCTTTCTTT. It is translated as CASSYLTGMNTEAFF.

J is TRBJ2-7 and V is TRBV5-1, with 9 bases that match TRBD1. V gave up 0 bases and J gave up 6 bases; unmatched junction bases: 4. The CDR3 is made up of 14 amino acids. Germline CDR1 SGHRS, CDR2 YFSETQ. In DNA, the CDR3 is TGCGCCAGCAGCTTGGGGACAGGGGACGGCGAGCAGTACTTC. It codes for CASSLGTGDGEQYF.

The chain has TRBV12-3 or TRBV12-4 and TRBJ1-6; D is perhaps TRBD1 (6 bases). Deletions cut 6 bases from V and 8 bases from J, with 17 bases between. The length of the CDR3 is 15 residues. For the CDR3, the DNA is TGTGCCAGCAGCGACCCTAATCAGGGGTATTCACCCCTCCACTTT. Its protein product is CASSDPNQGYSPLHF.

The CDR3 sequence is CASSLGPPNPVYEQYF. CDR3 nucleotides: TGTGCCAGCAGCTTAGGTCCTCCGAATCCCGTCTACGAGCAGTACTTC. V and J are TRBV11-2 and TRBJ2-7; no firm D call. Trimming took off 1 base at V and 3 bases at J, with 16 bases between the two ends. This CDR3 contains 16 residues. Germline loops: CDR1 SGHAT, CDR2 FQNNGV.